This T cell receptor beta chain derives from a study of OX40 agonist ivuxolimab in advanced cancers. About the study: Cohort: around 86% men, mean age around 60, aged about 23 to 80. Two patients with cutaneous melanoma and one with hepatocellular carcinoma, three in total, showed partial responses.

The CDR3 has 14 residues. Germline values: CDR1 WNHNN, CDR2 SYGVQD (reference sequence). V trimming: 5 bases; J trimming: 4 bases; junction bases outside the gene matches: 3. Here immunoSEQ multiplex PCR was the method, and the copy in TCRdb shows in-frame clones only, minus some. The sample lists about 76,000 clones, approximately 83% occurring once. The V gene is TRBV10-1, the J gene TRBJ2-2; 8 bases fit TRBD1. The TCR originated in an adult with an advanced solid tumor such as melanoma, head and neck, liver or kidney cancer. Specimen: CD4+ or CD8+ T cells sorted from blood, collected in a trial of the OX40 agonist ivuxolimab. The CDR3 DNA sequence: TGCGCCAGCAGTAGGACAGGGAGCACCGGGGAGCTGTTTTTT. As protein: CASSRTGSTGELFF.